A selection of T cell receptor beta chains follows, all from one sample in a study of identifying expanded T cells in peripheral blood. Only in-frame clones appear in the TCRdb table, and some are missing; sequencing was by immunoSEQ multiplex PCR. The data show approximately 85,000 clones, roughly 91% seen once. The sample was blood. These receptors were taken from a person between 18 and 75 years old in good health. The CDR3 runs from the conserved cysteine through the conserved F or W. D genes are given only for firm matches. Some rows mark clone size as missing; the rest say once, few, many or name a class of expanded clone.

d_call	v_call	j_call	clone_size	cdr3_nt	cdr3_aa
TRBD2	TRBV11-2	TRBJ2-7	.	TGTGCCAGCAGCCCTATAGCGGGGGCCTACGAGCAGTACTTC	CASSPIAGAYEQYF
TRBD1	TRBV6-5	TRBJ1-6	.	TGTGCCAGCAACACAGGGGAAAAGAATTCACCCCTCCACTTT	CASNTGEKNSPLHF
.	TRBV15	TRBJ1-1	few	TGTGCCACCAGCAGAGACCCCTCGGGGGGCGCGAAGGCTTTCTTT	CATSRDPSGGAKAFF
.	TRBV18	TRBJ1-2	.	TGTGCCAGCTCACCACAGGACAACAAGAACTATGGCTACACCTTC	CASSPQDNKNYGYTF
.	TRBV5-1	TRBJ1-1	.	TGCGCCAGCAGCCCGGAGGGGGTCCTCACTGAAGCTTTCTTT	CASSPEGVLTEAFF
TRBD2	TRBV18	TRBJ2-7	.	TGTGCCAGCTCACCAGAGACCCGGGGGACTACCCACTACGAGCAGTACTTC	CASSPETRGTTHYEQYF
.	TRBV14	TRBJ2-3	few	TGTGCCAGCAGCCAAGTATATACGCAGTATTTT	CASSQVYTQYF
TRBD1	TRBV28	TRBJ1-2	once	TGTGCCAGCAGTCCGCCGACAGGGAGCTACACCTTC	CASSPPTGSYTF
.	TRBV9	TRBJ2-3	few	TGTGCCAGCAGCCCAGGGGCCCCCCCGCAGTATTTT	CASSPGAPPQYF
TRBD2	TRBV5-4	TRBJ2-1	once	TGTGCCAGCAGCCCACTGACTAGCGGGGGGGCCGATGAGCAGTTCTTC	CASSPLTSGGADEQFF
.	TRBV28	TRBJ1-5	.	TGTGCCACTAGGTCGGGGGGGAGCAATCAGCCCCAGCATTTT	CATRSGGSNQPQHF
.	TRBV9	TRBJ2-7	.	TGTGCCAGCAGCAGCCACGGTAGGAACTACGAGCAGTACTTC	CASSSHGRNYEQYF
.	TRBV18	TRBJ2-2	once	TGTGCCAGCTCGTTACAGGGAACCGGGGAGCTGTTTTTT	CASSLQGTGELFF
.	TRBV29-1	TRBJ1-1	.	TGCAGCGTTGAGAGGGGCGGGGGAATGTTGAACACTGAAGCTTTCTTT	CSVERGGGMLNTEAFF
.	TRBV18	TRBJ1-2	.	TGTGCCAGCACCGACGGGACCCACGGCTATGGCTACACCTTC	CASTDGTHGYGYTF
.	TRBV9	TRBJ1-3	.	TGTGCCAGCAGCGTCGCCGGTGAGACCTTCTCTGGAAACACCATATATTTT	CASSVAGETFSGNTIYF
.	TRBV2	TRBJ1-1	.	TGTGCCAGCAGTGAAGGATGGTTGGGGACTGAAGCTTTCTTT	CASSEGWLGTEAFF
.	TRBV5-8	TRBJ2-6	.	TGTGCCAGCAGCTTGCAGGGCTCTGGGGCCAACGTCCTGACTTTC	CASSLQGSGANVLTF
.	TRBV15	TRBJ1-2	.	TGTGCCACCAGCAGGAGTATTGGGGGCGCGTCAGGTGGCTACACCTTC	CATSRSIGGASGGYTF
.	TRBV27	TRBJ2-7	few	TGTGCCAGCAGTAACACAGTCTCCTACGAGCAGTACTTC	CASSNTVSYEQYF
.	TRBV4-1	TRBJ1-1	.	TGCGCCAGCAGCCAGGGAGCAGGGTCGGGAATGAACACTGAAGCTTTCTTT	CASSQGAGSGMNTEAFF
TRBD1	TRBV2	TRBJ1-2	.	TGTGCCAGCAGCTACAGACAGGGCATGGATGGCTACACCTTC	CASSYRQGMDGYTF
.	TRBV5-8	TRBJ2-1	.	TGTGCCAGCAGCGTTAGCCTCTCCTTCAATGAGCAGTTCTTC	CASSVSLSFNEQFF
.	TRBV4-3	TRBJ2-2	.	TGCGCCAGCAGCCAGGGCCCCGCCACCGGGGAGCTGTTTTTT	CASSQGPATGELFF
.	TRBV5-1	TRBJ2-7	.	TGCGCCAGCAGTAGAGCAGGGGCCTCCTACGAGCAGTACTTC	CASSRAGASYEQYF
.	TRBV7-9	TRBJ2-3	.	TGTGCCAGCAGCTTAGGGGCAGATACGCAGTATTTT	CASSLGADTQYF
TRBD1	TRBV5-5	TRBJ2-5	.	TGTGCCAGCAGCATTCCGGGACAGCGAAAAGAGACCCAGTACTTC	CASSIPGQRKETQYF
TRBD2	TRBV9	TRBJ2-3	.	TGTGCCAGCAGCGTAGCTAGCGGGCTTGGAGATACGCAGTATTTT	CASSVASGLGDTQYF
.	TRBV6-5	TRBJ1-4	.	TGTGCCAGCAGTTCCGTCAGGGTTCACAATGAAAAACTGTTTTTT	CASSSVRVHNEKLFF
TRBD2	TRBV4-3	TRBJ2-6	.	TGCGCCAGCAGCCAGGCCGGGGAGGGGCATACTGGGGCCAACGTCCTGACTTTC	CASSQAGEGHTGANVLTF
.	TRBV19	TRBJ1-1	.	TGTGCCAGTAGTATCCCCGGGGCGGAAGCTTTCTTT	CASSIPGAEAFF
.	TRBV27	TRBJ2-7	.	TGTGCCAGCAGTTTATCACAGGGAAGGGAGCAGTACTTC	CASSLSQGREQYF
TRBD1	TRBV2	TRBJ2-3	.	TGTGCCAGCGGGACAGGGAGCACAGATACGCAGTATTTT	CASGTGSTDTQYF
.	TRBV6-5	TRBJ2-2	.	TGTGCCAGCAGTCAACTGCCCTTGGGCGGGGAGCTGTTTTTT	CASSQLPLGGELFF
.	TRBV5-8	TRBJ1-6	.	TGTGCCAGCAGCTTTCGAAATTCACCCCTCCACTTT	CASSFRNSPLHF
TRBD1	TRBV19	TRBJ2-1	.	TGTGCCAGTATCCCCTCAGGGGGCTTCTACAATGAGCAGTTCTTC	CASIPSGGFYNEQFF
.	TRBV28	TRBJ1-2	few	TGTGCCAGCAGTTTAGGGGGGCCAGAAGGCTACACCTTC	CASSLGGPEGYTF
.	TRBV15	TRBJ1-2	.	TGTGCCACCAGCAGAGAAGGGGGTGGTGGTCTCTCTTTC	CATSREGGGGLSF
.	TRBV7-6	TRBJ1-1	.	TGTGCCAGCAGCTTAGGGGGGTCCAACACTGAAGCTTTCTTT	CASSLGGSNTEAFF
.	TRBV18	TRBJ2-7	once	TGTGCCAGCTCAGCCTCGGGACAAGCATACGAGCAGTACTTC	CASSASGQAYEQYF
.	TRBV28	TRBJ2-1	.	TGTGCCAGCAGCCTTAACGGTCCGTGGGGGCAGTTCTTC	CASSLNGPWGQFF
.	TRBV5-6	TRBJ2-5	.	TGTGCCAGCAGCTTCGCTGAGACCCAGTACTTC	CASSFAETQYF
TRBD1	TRBV19	TRBJ1-1	.	TGTGCCAGTAGGCCACGACAGGGGGCCATGAACACTGAAGCTTTCTTT	CASRPRQGAMNTEAFF
TRBD1	TRBV5-4	TRBJ1-4	once	TGTGCCAGCAGCCACGACAGGGTGGGGGAAAAACTGTTTTTT	CASSHDRVGEKLFF
.	TRBV12-5	TRBJ2-5	once	TGTGCTAGTGGTTTGGTAAGAAAGACCCAGTACTTC	CASGLVRKTQYF
TRBD1	TRBV5-6	TRBJ2-7	.	TGTGCCAGCAGCTGGGCCGGGACAGGAGGTTACGAGCAGTACTTC	CASSWAGTGGYEQYF
TRBD1	TRBV2	TRBJ1-5	.	TGTGCCAGTCAGGGGGGCAATCAGCCCCAGCATTTT	CASQGGNQPQHF
TRBD1	TRBV4-1	TRBJ1-1	.	TGCGCCAGCAGCCAAGATACGGGACAGGGGATCGAGTACACTGAAGCTTTCTTT	CASSQDTGQGIEYTEAFF
TRBD2	TRBV29-1	TRBJ2-1	.	TGCAGCGTCTGGGGACTAGCGGGGGTCAATGAGCAGTTCTTC	CSVWGLAGVNEQFF
.	TRBV11-1	TRBJ1-4	.	TGTGCCAGCAGCTTAGGCGGGAAACTGTTTTTT	CASSLGGKLFF
TRBD1	TRBV5-1	TRBJ1-2	.	TGCGCCAGCAGCTTGTATGGGACAGGGGTTGGCTACACCTTC	CASSLYGTGVGYTF
.	TRBV7-2	TRBJ2-5	.	TGTGCCAGCAGCTTATTAGCGGCCCAAGAGACCCAGTACTTC	CASSLLAAQETQYF
.	TRBV27	TRBJ2-1	.	TGTGCCAGCATTGGTACCCTCTACAATGAGCAGTTCTTC	CASIGTLYNEQFF
.	TRBV7-2	TRBJ2-5	once	TGTGCCAGCAGCTTGGCCCCCCTCGGGACCCAGTACTTC	CASSLAPLGTQYF
TRBD2	TRBV7-9	TRBJ2-3	.	TGTGCCAGCAGCTTATACTACCCATTTAATAGCGGGGATTCAGATACGCAGTATTTT	CASSLYYPFNSGDSDTQYF
TRBD2	TRBV19	TRBJ2-3	once	TGTGCCAGTAGTATTGGTTCTAGCGGAGATAGCACAGATACGCAGTATTTT	CASSIGSSGDSTDTQYF
TRBD1	TRBV19	TRBJ2-2	.	TGTGCCAGTAGGGGACAGGGGGTTGACACCGGGGAGCTGTTTTTT	CASRGQGVDTGELFF
TRBD1	TRBV27	TRBJ1-2	.	TGTGCCAGCAGGGAGGGACAGAACTATGGCTACACCTTC	CASREGQNYGYTF